These 28 T cell receptor beta chains came from one sample sequenced in a study of blood T cells in healthy people across ages. Using a J-beta primer mix together with a sample-barcoded 5' primer, a second PCR was run for roughly 7 to 11 cycles. From the 5' RACE reads, TCRdb called clonotypes with MiXCR, one entry per CDR3 protein. The table shows about 1.8 million distinct CDR3 sequences, with less than 50% occurring only once. The sample was blood. Receptors were obtained from a woman aged 40 to 49 in good health.

This clonotype was detected once. A single base separates this from a much larger clone, so it may be a read error. This chain joins TRBV4-3 and TRBJ1-2, with D uncertain. Between the trimmed V and J ends, which lost 0 bases and 4 bases, there was a span of 9 bases. Per the germline V gene, CDR1 is LGHNA and CDR2 is YSLEER. The CDR3 covers 14 residues. Here the CDR3 reads CASSQELAGYGYTF. CDR3 nucleotides: TGCGCCAGCAGCCAAGAATTGGCGGGCTATGGCTACACCTTC.

The chain carries TRBV20-1 and TRBJ1-4, with a weak D call TRBD1 (6 bases). V lost 0 bases and J lost 7, with 15 bases in between. Germline loops: CDR1 DFQATT, CDR2 SNEGSKA (reference sequence). The CDR3 sequence is 15 residues long. Written as DNA, the CDR3 is TGCAGTGCTAGAGATTTTGCAGGGGTTACTGAAAAACTGTTTTTT. This translates into CSARDFAGVTEKLFF.

The chain joins TRBV20-1 to TRBJ2-6, with TRBD2 as a possible D gene (6 bases). This CDR3 is 16 amino acids long. Trimming took 6 bases from V and 0 from J, leaving 15 bases between them. Germline lookup yields CDR1 DFQATT and CDR2 SNEGSKA (reference sequence). For the CDR3, the DNA is TGCAGTGCCGATCTCTCCGGGAGCTCTGGGGCCAACGTCCTGACTTTC. This encodes CSADLSGSSGANVLTF.

This clonotype has just one count. J is TRBJ2-2 and V is TRBV5-1; 9 nucleotides align to TRBD1. The CDR3 spans 16 residues. Germline CDR1 reads SGHRS; CDR2 reads YFSETQ. V shed 6 bases, J shed 4 bases, and the junction held 10 bases outside the gene matches. For the CDR3, the DNA is TGCGCCAGCAACTCGGACAGGGGAACGGTCACCGGGGAGCTGTTTTTT. Protein: CASNSDRGTVTGELFF.

This rearrangement joins TRBV5-1 to TRBJ2-5; 7 nucleotides align to TRBD2. The DNA end is a closer match to TRBJ2-7, so the J assignment may be wrong. The CDR3 is 14 residues long. In germline, CDR1 is SGHRS, CDR2 YFSETQ. The DNA of the CDR3 is TGCGCCAGCGGCCAAGGCGGGGGAGGCAACGAGCAGTACTTC. Translation gives CASGQGGGGNEQYF.

This clonotype has at least ten counts. The J gene is TRBJ1-2, the V gene TRBV5-1; D may be TRBD1 (6 bases). The CDR3 is 14 amino acids. CDR1 is SGHRS, CDR2 YFSETQ, per germline. The germline V and J ends were trimmed by 4 bases and 1 base, with 11 bases remaining between them. The CDR3 region is CASSPDSHNYGYTF. The CDR3 DNA sequence: TGCGCCAGCAGCCCGGACAGTCATAACTATGGCTACACCTTC.

The gene calls are TRBV12-3 or TRBV12-4 and TRBJ2-1; D may match TRBD1 or TRBD2 (6 bases each). The V gene lost 3 bases and the J gene lost 6 bases, with 12 bases spanning the gap. This CDR3 is 14 amino acids long. Here the CDR3 DNA reads TGTGCCAGCAGTTTCGGGGGCCTTACCAATGAGCAGTTCTTC. This translates into CASSFGGLTNEQFF.

The chain uses TRBV6-2 or TRBV6-3 and TRBJ2-7; no firm D call. Trimming took 4 bases from V and 10 from J, leaving 20 bases between them. The CDR3 loop spans 14 amino acids. Per germline, CDR1 MNHEY and CDR2 SVGEGT. The CDR3 region is CASSSWVGGGTQYF. The CDR3 DNA follows: TGTGCCAGCAGTTCATGGGTGGGTGGCGGTACTCAGTACTTC.

This clonotype was recorded a few times. The CDR3 DNA follows: TGTGCCAGCAGTGACAAGGGGTCGCTCCTCTCTGGGGCCAACGTCCTGACTTTC. It encodes CASSDKGSLLSGANVLTF. The chain combines TRBV25-1 with TRBJ2-6; the D gene is possibly TRBD1 (5 bases). V was clipped by 3 bases and J by 0 bases, with 15 bases between them. CDR1 is MGHDK, CDR2 SYGVNS, per germline. CDR3 length: 18 amino acids.

CDR3 amino acids: CASSLVGHRTDTQYF. CDR3 sequence (DNA): TGTGCCAGCAGTTTAGTGGGGCACCGCACAGATACGCAGTATTTT. V gene TRBV28 combines with J gene TRBJ2-3; a weak D match, TRBD1 (5 bases). V lost 2 bases to trimming and J lost 1 base, with 10 bases between them. CDR1 is MDHEN, CDR2 SYDVKM, per germline. The CDR3 extends over 15 amino acids.

This clonotype occurred a few times. A read error is possible here, since a much larger clone lies one base away. V usage is TRBV4-3 and J usage is TRBJ2-1; 8 bases fit TRBD2. The CDR3 covers 15 residues. Germline V gene lookup returns CDR1 LGHNA and CDR2 YSLEER. The CDR3 loop is CASSQSGGSYNVQFF. For the CDR3, the DNA is TGCGCCAGCAGCCAGAGCGGGGGTTCCTACAATGTGCAGTTCTTC.

As DNA, the CDR3 is TGTGCCAGCCAAGGGCGGCGGGAAGGAGGAACAGATACGCAGTATTTT. This translates into CASQGRREGGTDTQYF. The J gene is TRBJ2-3, the V gene TRBV28, with a possible D match to TRBD2 (6 bases). This CDR3 contains 16 residues. The V end was cut by 8 bases, the J end by 3 bases, with 21 bases between. Germline values: CDR1 MDHEN, CDR2 SYDVKM.

The chain combines TRBV7-2 with TRBJ2-1, with D unresolved. Trimming took 5 bases from V and 1 from J, leaving 18 bases between them. In germline, CDR1 is SGHTA, CDR2 FQGNSA. The CDR3 is 17 amino acids. DNA for the CDR3: TGTGCCAGCAGCCTTGTGGGCAGGCCAACATCCTACAATGAGCAGTTCTTC. It translates to CASSLVGRPTSYNEQFF.

This chain uses TRBV4-1 with TRBJ2-5; no definite D call. The CDR3 contains 14 residues. V shed 0 bases and J shed 4 bases, with 9 bases lying between them. Looked up from germline, CDR1 is MGHRA and CDR2 is YSYEKL. The CDR3 sequence: CASSQDLRSETQYF. The CDR3 DNA is TGCGCCAGCAGCCAAGATTTGAGGTCAGAGACCCAGTACTTC.

The gene calls are TRBV6-6 and TRBJ2-7, with D unclear. V was cut by 8 bases and J by 2 bases, with 7 bases left in between. The germline V gene encodes CDR1 MNHNY and CDR2 SVGAGI (reference sequence). The CDR3 spans 11 residues. The CDR3: CASGSTYEQYF. The CDR3 DNA sequence: TGTGCCAGCGGCAGTACCTACGAGCAGTACTTC.

This clonotype was observed a single time. This chain connects TRBV29-1 to TRBJ2-2; 12 bases agree with TRBD1. CDR3 size: 18 residues. Germline values: CDR1 SQVTM, CDR2 ANQGSEA. V trimming: 0 bases; J trimming: 3 bases; junction bases outside the gene matches: 8. The CDR3 DNA follows: TGCAGCGTTGAAGACGACGGGACAGGGGGCTCTTACACCGGGGAGCTGTTTTTT. Protein product: CSVEDDGTGGSYTGELFF.

This clonotype was recorded a few times. V and J are TRBV15 and TRBJ1-2, with D unclear. The V end lost 1 base, the J end lost 7 bases, and 13 bases lay between the germline ends. There are 14 residues in the CDR3. Germline CDR1 LNHNV, CDR2 YYDKDF (reference sequence). The CDR3, as DNA: TGTGCCACCAGCAGAGTCACGGGGTCTCCTGGCTACACCTTC. It yields the protein CATSRVTGSPGYTF.

The chain couples TRBV7-2 to TRBJ2-7; TRBD2 matches at 12 bases. The ends lost 0 bases at V and 4 bases at J; junction bases unmatched: 10. CDR3 size: 18 residues. Per germline, CDR1 SGHTA and CDR2 FQGNSA. CDR3 protein: CASSLAGLAGGLGYEQYF. The CDR3 DNA follows: TGTGCCAGCAGCTTAGCAGGGCTAGCGGGGGGGCTAGGATACGAGCAGTACTTC.

V gene TRBV20-1 combines with J gene TRBJ1-5; the D is unclear. The germline V gene has CDR1 DFQATT and CDR2 SNEGSKA (reference sequence). There are 14 residues in the CDR3. The germline V and J ends were trimmed by 0 bases and 0 bases, with 6 bases remaining between them. CDR3 nucleotide sequence: TGCAGTGCTAGAGAGGCCGGTAGCAATCAGCCCCAGCATTTT. Residues: CSAREAGSNQPQHF.

This chain connects TRBV29-1 to TRBJ1-2; D unclear. The V end lost 5 bases, the J end lost 8 bases, and 9 bases lay between the germline ends. This CDR3 is built from 10 residues. CDR1 and CDR2 from the germline V gene are SQVTM and ANQGSEA. The CDR3 sequence is CSVSDAGYTF. The DNA of the CDR3 is TGCAGCGTTTCCGATGCCGGCTACACCTTC.

This chain connects TRBV20-1 to TRBJ1-5; D unclear. This CDR3 region has 15 residues. V was pared by 6 bases and J by 3 bases, with 18 bases between. From germline, CDR1 is DFQATT and CDR2 SNEGSKA (reference sequence). The DNA of the CDR3 is TGCAGTGCACGGCCCCCTACGGCCCCCAATCAGCCCCAGCATTTT. Translation: CSARPPTAPNQPQHF.

The V and J genes are TRBV27 and TRBJ2-5; weak D call: TRBD2 (6 bases). Looked up from germline, CDR1 is MNHEY and CDR2 is SMNVEV (reference sequence). This CDR3 comprises 17 residues. The ends were cut back, 5 bases at V and 1 base at J, with 20 bases in the middle. The CDR3 loop reads CASSPRLVGIPQETQYF. CDR3 bases: TGTGCCAGCAGTCCCCGACTAGTTGGTATCCCCCAAGAGACCCAGTACTTC.

This clonotype was detected only once. The gene calls are TRBV6-1 and TRBJ2-1; 7 positions agree with TRBD1. Trimming at V came to 2 bases and at J to 3 bases, leaving 4 bases not matched to a gene. CDR3 length equals 15 residues. Germline V gene data show CDR1 as MNHNS and CDR2 as SASEGT. The CDR3: CASSERDSLYNEQFF. CDR3 DNA sequence: TGTGCCAGCAGTGAAAGGGACAGCCTCTACAATGAGCAGTTCTTC.

The chain uses TRBV5-1 and TRBJ2-1, with D perhaps TRBD1 or TRBD2 (5 bases each). V was shortened by 1 base and J by 8 bases, with 19 bases between the two germline ends. CDR1 and CDR2 from the germline V gene are SGHRS and YFSETQ. This CDR3 has 16 residues. The CDR3 here is CASSLFSDREGDEQFF. CDR3 coding DNA: TGCGCCAGCAGCTTGTTCTCCGACAGAGAGGGCGATGAGCAGTTCTTC.

The V call is TRBV20-1, the J call TRBJ2-7; TRBD1 aligns across 8 bases. Trimming removed 3 bases from V and 6 bases from J; junction bases left unmatched: 4. Germline CDR1 is DFQATT and CDR2 is SNEGSKA (reference sequence). This CDR3 has 12 residues. The CDR3 DNA reads TGCAGTGCTAGGGGCAGGGGGCGCGAGCAGTACTTC. Protein: CSARGRGREQYF.

The V call is TRBV4-3, the J call TRBJ1-5; unclear D gene. Trimming stripped 1 base from V and 7 bases from J, with 11 bases between. Germline CDR1 is LGHNA and CDR2 is YSLEER. The CDR3 sequence is 14 residues long. The CDR3 loop reads CASSQGREGQPQHF. The CDR3 region has the DNA TGCGCCAGCAGCCAAGGCCGGGAAGGGCAGCCCCAGCATTTT.

This clonotype has only one observation. J is TRBJ2-1 and V is TRBV9; 7 bases match TRBD1. V trimming: 6 bases; J trimming: 0 bases; junction bases outside the gene matches: 6. Germline V lookup: CDR1 SGDLS, CDR2 YYNGEE. This CDR3 is built from 15 residues. The CDR3 is CASTEGGVSYNEQFF. The CDR3 DNA is TGTGCCAGCACCGAAGGGGGCGTCTCCTACAATGAGCAGTTCTTC.

This clonotype was counted only a few times. The chain joins TRBV4-3 to TRBJ1-2, with unresolved D. Trimming shortened V by 2 bases and J by 4 bases, and 11 bases separated the two germline ends. This CDR3 contains 14 residues. The germline V gene encodes CDR1 LGHNA and CDR2 YSLEER. In nucleotides, the CDR3 is TGCGCCAGCAGCCAATGGGAAGTGGGCTATGGCTACACCTTC. Translation: CASSQWEVGYGYTF.